The 19 T cell receptor beta chains presented below share a single source sample, sequenced in a study of cytomegalovirus exposure and HLA in healthy donors. In the PCR, 60 Vbeta and 13 Jbeta primers were used. Repertoires were generated with immunoSEQ multiplex PCR, while TCRdb's copy carries only in-frame clones and drops some. The sample has 95,000 or so clones, about three quarters seen once. Sequencing was done on a sample of PBMCs. All receptors derive from a woman in her forties or fifties in good health and CMV-seropositive.

The J gene is TRBJ2-3, the V gene TRBV11-2; D is unclear. V lost 5 bases, J lost 1 base, and 13 bases lay in between. This CDR3 spans 15 amino acids. Looked up from germline, CDR1 is SGHAT and CDR2 is FQNNGV. CDR3 coding DNA: TGTGCCAGCAGCCCGGCTAGGCCGGGCACAGATACGCAGTATTTT. This codes for CASSPARPGTDTQYF.

J is TRBJ2-2 and V is TRBV4-3, with D unresolved. The CDR3 is made up of 13 amino acids. Looked up from germline, CDR1 is LGHNA and CDR2 is YSLEER. Trimming removed 5 bases at V and 2 bases at J, with 6 bases between. The chain's CDR3 is CASSSRNTGELFF. The CDR3 DNA follows: TGCGCCAGCAGCTCTAGAAACACCGGGGAGCTGTTTTTT.

The gene calls are TRBV28 and TRBJ2-7; TRBD1 is a possible D gene (5 bases). Germline-derived CDR1 and CDR2 are MDHEN and SYDVKM. The CDR3 has 14 residues. V was clipped by 2 bases and J by 3 bases, with 11 bases between them. CDR3 loop: CASSLETGDYEQYF. The CDR3 DNA reads TGTGCCAGCAGTTTAGAAACAGGAGACTACGAGCAGTACTTC. Variable domain in full (rest from reference TRBV28 and TRBJ2-7): DVKVTQSSRYLVKRTGEKVFLECVQDMDHENMFWYRQDPGLGLRLIYFSYDVKMKEKGDIPEGYSVSREKKERFSLILESASTNQTSMYLCASSLETGDYEQYFGPGTRLTVT.

The rearrangement links TRBV10-3 to TRBJ1-3; D may be TRBD1 (6 bases). Germline CDR1 is ENHRY and CDR2 is SYGVKD. The V end lost 5 bases, the J end lost 0 bases, and 11 bases lay between the germline ends. The CDR3 spans 15 residues. DNA of the CDR3: TGTGCCATCAGTCCGGACAGCATCTCTGGAAACACCATATATTTT. Its translation: CAISPDSISGNTIYF.

The chain recombines TRBV28 with TRBJ2-7; 12 bases agree with TRBD1. The length of the CDR3 is 16 residues. In germline, CDR1 is MDHEN, CDR2 SYDVKM. The V segment lost 8 bases and the J segment 7 bases; nucleotides outside the gene matches: 15. The CDR3 sequence is CASAFPRDRGLGEQYF. The CDR3 region has the DNA TGTGCCAGCGCTTTCCCCCGGGACAGGGGGCTGGGAGAGCAGTACTTC.

This sequence joins TRBV6-5 and TRBJ1-6, with no clear D. In germline, CDR1 is MNHEY, CDR2 SVGAGI. The V end lost 0 bases, the J end lost 6 bases, and 9 bases lay between the germline ends. This CDR3 is built from 15 residues. The CDR3 loop is CASSYSRGPNSPLHF. In DNA, the CDR3 is TGTGCCAGCAGTTACTCGAGAGGGCCTAATTCACCCCTCCACTTT.

This chain joins TRBV5-1 and TRBJ1-4; 7 positions agree with TRBD1. The CDR3 sequence is 16 residues long. Unmatched junction bases numbered 8, after V lost 3 bases and J lost 3 bases. Per the germline V gene, CDR1 is SGHRS and CDR2 is YFSETQ. CDR3 region: CASSSDVGQANEKLFF. CDR3 DNA sequence: TGCGCCAGCAGCTCGGACGTCGGACAGGCTAATGAAAAACTGTTTTTT.

CDR3 sequence reads: CASNGGDIYSNTGELFF. CDR3 nucleotide sequence: TGTGCCAGCAACGGGGGGGACATTTACTCGAACACCGGGGAGCTGTTTTTT. This rearrangement joins TRBV9 to TRBJ2-2; 8 positions match TRBD2. CDR3 length equals 17 residues. V trimming: 6 bases; J trimming: 0 bases; junction bases outside the gene matches: 10. In germline, CDR1 is SGDLS, CDR2 YYNGEE.

The J gene is TRBJ2-5, the V gene TRBV7-8, with TRBD1 matching 9 bases. The J segment lost 5 bases and the V segment lost 6 bases, leaving 4 bases of the junction unmatched. The CDR3 consists of 13 residues. CDR1 is SGHVS and CDR2 is FQNEAQ in the germline V gene. The CDR3 region has the DNA TGTGCCAGCAGAATGACAGGGGGGGAGACCCAGTACTTC. This encodes CASRMTGGETQYF. The whole variable domain, remainder taken from reference TRBV7-8 and TRBJ2-5, is GAGVSQSPRYKVAKRGQDVALRCDPISGHVSLFWYQQALGQGPEFLTYFQNEAQLDKSGLPSDRFFAERPEGSVSTLKIQRTQQEDSAVYLCASRMTGGETQYFGPGTRLLVL.

This rearrangement joins TRBV6-6 to TRBJ1-5; D is unresolved. Germline V gene sequence: CDR1 MNHNY, CDR2 SVGAGI (reference sequence). The V end was cut by 6 bases, the J end by 8 bases, with 14 bases between. The CDR3 length is 13 residues. The CDR3 DNA reads TGTGCCAGCAGCCGTCGGTCGTTGGAGCCCCAGCATTTT. It yields the protein CASSRRSLEPQHF.

This clone was detected a few times. The V gene is TRBV30, the J gene TRBJ1-2; D remains ambiguous. The CDR3 contains 12 residues. CDR1 and CDR2 (germline): GTSNPN, SVGIG (reference sequence). Trimming left V 2 bases short and J 6 bases short, with 10 bases between. The CDR3: CAWSKTRDGYTF. The DNA of the CDR3 is TGTGCCTGGAGTAAGACTAGGGATGGCTACACCTTC.

This chain links TRBV6-6 with TRBJ2-5; D possibly corresponds to TRBD1 (6 bases). The CDR3 contains 14 residues. V was pared by 8 bases and J by 1 base, with 14 bases between. CDR1 is MNHNY and CDR2 is SVGAGI in the germline V gene (reference sequence). CDR3 coding DNA: TGTGCCAGCGGAGAAGGACAGCTCCAAGAGACCCAGTACTTC. It specifies CASGEGQLQETQYF.

J is TRBJ1-1 and V is TRBV21-1; the tabulated D call, TRBD1, remains unverified against the DNA. TRBV21-1 is termed a pseudogene. The CDR3 contains 18 residues. The CDR3 here is CASSKGLKGATRNTEAFF. The CDR3 DNA sequence: TGTGCCAGCAGCAAGGGATTGAAAGGGGCCACACGGAACACTGAAGCTTTCTTT.

This clone was detected a few times. The chain joins TRBV29-1 to TRBJ1-2; 8 positions match TRBD1. Germline V CDR1 and CDR2: SQVTM, ANQGSEA. Trimming at V came to 5 bases and at J to 4 bases, leaving 9 bases not matched to a gene. The CDR3 is made up of 14 amino acids. CDR3 DNA sequence: TGCAGCGTTTGGGCAGGGGGCGCTGGCTATGGCTACACCTTC. Residues: CSVWAGGAGYGYTF.

The chain joins TRBV15 to TRBJ2-7; TRBD1 is a possible D gene (6 bases). The germline CDR1 and CDR2 sequences are LNHNV and YYDKDF (reference sequence). V dropped 3 bases and J dropped 2 bases, with 11 bases sitting between them. The CDR3 consists of 14 residues. In DNA form, the CDR3 reads TGTGCCACCAGCAGGGAACAGGGCCCCTACGAGCAGTACTTC. The encoded protein is CATSREQGPYEQYF.

The chain employs TRBV21-1 and TRBJ1-4; the table's D call, TRBD1, was not checked against the DNA. TRBV21-1 is described as a pseudogene. CDR3 size: 15 residues. This chain's CDR3 is CASSKYRPTNEKLFF. Here the CDR3 DNA reads TGTGCCAGCAGCAAATACAGGCCCACTAATGAAAAACTGTTTTTT.

The CDR3, as DNA: TGTGCCAGCAGCCCGTCGGCAGGGGGAACTAACTATGGCTACACCTTC. Its protein is CASSPSAGGTNYGYTF. V is TRBV7-9 and J is TRBJ1-2; 7 nucleotides line up with TRBD1. From germline, CDR1 is SEHNR and CDR2 FQNEAQ (reference sequence). CDR3 size: 16 residues. J was trimmed by 0 bases and V by 5 bases; bases with no gene match: 9.

CDR3 sequence reads: CASSQAWERGTAGELFF. DNA of the CDR3: TGTGCCAGCAGCCAAGCCTGGGAGCGGGGGACCGCCGGGGAGCTGTTTTTT. This rearrangement joins TRBV14 to TRBJ2-2; TRBD2 aligns across 8 bases. Germline V CDR1 and CDR2: SGHDN, FVKESK. The CDR3 has 17 amino acids. The ends lost 1 base at V and 6 bases at J; junction bases unmatched: 10.

V usage is TRBV5-1 and J usage is TRBJ1-5; possibly TRBD1 for D (6 bases). Trimming shortened V by 7 bases and J by 5 bases, and 19 bases separated the two germline ends. The length of the CDR3 is 15 residues. Germline V gene lookup returns CDR1 SGHRS and CDR2 YFSETQ. The CDR3: CASSTSGAGDQPQHF. In nucleotides, the CDR3 is TGCGCCAGCTCGACCTCAGGGGCGGGGGATCAGCCCCAGCATTTT.